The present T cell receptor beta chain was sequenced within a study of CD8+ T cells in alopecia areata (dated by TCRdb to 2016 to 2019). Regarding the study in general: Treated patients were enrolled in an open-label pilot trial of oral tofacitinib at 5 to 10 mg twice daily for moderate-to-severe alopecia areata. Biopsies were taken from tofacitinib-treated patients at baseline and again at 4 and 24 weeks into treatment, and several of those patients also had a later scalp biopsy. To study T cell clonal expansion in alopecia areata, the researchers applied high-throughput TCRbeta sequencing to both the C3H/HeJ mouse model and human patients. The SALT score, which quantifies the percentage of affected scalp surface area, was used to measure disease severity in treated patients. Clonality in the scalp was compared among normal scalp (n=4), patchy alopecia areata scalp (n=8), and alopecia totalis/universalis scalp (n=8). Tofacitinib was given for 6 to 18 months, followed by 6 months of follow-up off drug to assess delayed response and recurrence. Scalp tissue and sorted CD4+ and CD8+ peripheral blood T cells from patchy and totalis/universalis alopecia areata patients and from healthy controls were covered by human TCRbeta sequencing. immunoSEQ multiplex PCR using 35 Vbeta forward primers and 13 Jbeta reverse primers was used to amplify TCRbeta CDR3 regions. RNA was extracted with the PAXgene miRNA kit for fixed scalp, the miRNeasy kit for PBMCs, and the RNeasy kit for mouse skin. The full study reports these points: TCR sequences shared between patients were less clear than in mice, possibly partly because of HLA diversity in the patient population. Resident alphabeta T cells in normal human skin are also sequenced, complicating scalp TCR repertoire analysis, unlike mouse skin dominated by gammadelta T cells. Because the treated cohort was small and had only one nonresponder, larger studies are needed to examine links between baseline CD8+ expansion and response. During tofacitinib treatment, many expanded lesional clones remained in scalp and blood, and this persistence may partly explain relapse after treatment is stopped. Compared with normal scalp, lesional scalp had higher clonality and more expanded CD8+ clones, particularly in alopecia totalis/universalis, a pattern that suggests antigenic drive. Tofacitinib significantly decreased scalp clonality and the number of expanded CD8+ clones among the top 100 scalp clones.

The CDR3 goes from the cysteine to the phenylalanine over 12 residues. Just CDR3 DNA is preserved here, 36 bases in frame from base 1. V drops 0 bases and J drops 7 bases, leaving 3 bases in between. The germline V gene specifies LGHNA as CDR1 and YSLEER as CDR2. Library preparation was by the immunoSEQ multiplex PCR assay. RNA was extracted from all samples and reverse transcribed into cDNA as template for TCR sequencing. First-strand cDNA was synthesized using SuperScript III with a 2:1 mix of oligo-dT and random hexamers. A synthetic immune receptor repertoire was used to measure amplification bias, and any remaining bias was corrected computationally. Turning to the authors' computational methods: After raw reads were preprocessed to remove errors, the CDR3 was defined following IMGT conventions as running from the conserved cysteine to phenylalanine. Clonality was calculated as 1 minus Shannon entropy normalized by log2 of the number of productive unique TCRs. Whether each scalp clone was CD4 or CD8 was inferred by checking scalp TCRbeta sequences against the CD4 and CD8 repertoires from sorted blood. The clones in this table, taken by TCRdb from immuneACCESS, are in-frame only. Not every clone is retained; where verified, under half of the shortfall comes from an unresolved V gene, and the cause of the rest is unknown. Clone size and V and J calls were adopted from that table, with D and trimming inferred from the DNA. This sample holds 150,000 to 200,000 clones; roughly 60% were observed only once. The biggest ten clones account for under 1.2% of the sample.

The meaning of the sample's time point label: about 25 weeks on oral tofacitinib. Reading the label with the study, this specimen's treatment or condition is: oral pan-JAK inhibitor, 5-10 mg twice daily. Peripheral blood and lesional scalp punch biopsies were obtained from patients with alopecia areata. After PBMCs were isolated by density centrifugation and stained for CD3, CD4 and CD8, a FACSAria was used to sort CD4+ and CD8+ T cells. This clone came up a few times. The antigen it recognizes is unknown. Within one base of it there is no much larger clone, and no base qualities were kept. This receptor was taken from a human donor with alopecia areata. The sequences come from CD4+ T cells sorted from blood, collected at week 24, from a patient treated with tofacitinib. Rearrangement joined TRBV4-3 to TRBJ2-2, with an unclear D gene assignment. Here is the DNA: TGCGCCAGCAGCCAAGAGATCGGGGAGCTGTTTTTT. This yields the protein CASSQEIGELFF.